Sequencing of this T cell receptor (beta chain) was carried out in a study of T cell responses to AZD1222 COVID-19 vaccine. Study in general: Analysis merged second doses at about 4 or about 12 weeks.

Remarks on this clone: Its antigen is undetermined.

V lost 2 bases, J lost 10 bases, and 18 bases lay in between. The CDR3 length is 15 residues. CDR1 is MNHEY, CDR2 SVGAGI, per germline. The method was immunoSEQ multiplex PCR; TCRdb's version includes in-frame clones alone and lacks a portion of them. Found here are 140,000 to 150,000 clones, just under 95% of them singletons; the top ten hold 1.5% to 2%. Study conclusions and caveats: Most donors were white British, females outnumbered males, and clonal diversity was possibly underestimated. Spike-specific TCR repertoires showed rising breadth and depth after two AZD1222 doses. Unmutated variant regions are reportedly the target of nearly half of TCRs that are spike-specific.

This TCR was sampled from an adult in good health. This specimen consisted of peripheral blood, obtained on day 0 of AZD1222 vaccination. The chain couples TRBV6-5 to TRBJ2-1; perhaps D is TRBD1 or TRBD2 (5 bases each). This CDR3 is CASSYLGTGTYEQFF. CDR3 bases: TGTGCCAGCAGTTACCTCGGGACCGGGACCTACGAGCAGTTCTTC.